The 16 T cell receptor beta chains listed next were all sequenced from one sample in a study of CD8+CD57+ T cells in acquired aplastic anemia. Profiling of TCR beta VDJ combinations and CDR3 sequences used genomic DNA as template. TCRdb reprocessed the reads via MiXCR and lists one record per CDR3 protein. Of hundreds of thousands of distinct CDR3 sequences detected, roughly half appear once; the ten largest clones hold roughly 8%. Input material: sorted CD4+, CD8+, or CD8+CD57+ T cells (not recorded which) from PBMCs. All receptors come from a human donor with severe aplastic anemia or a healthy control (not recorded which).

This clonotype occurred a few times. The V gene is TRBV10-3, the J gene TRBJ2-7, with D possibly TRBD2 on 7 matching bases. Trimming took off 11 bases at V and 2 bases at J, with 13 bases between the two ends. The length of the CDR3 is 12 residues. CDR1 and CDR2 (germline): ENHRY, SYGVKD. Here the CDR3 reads CAAGDTAYEQYF. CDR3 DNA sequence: TGTGCCGCGGGGGACACCGCCTACGAGCAGTACTTC.

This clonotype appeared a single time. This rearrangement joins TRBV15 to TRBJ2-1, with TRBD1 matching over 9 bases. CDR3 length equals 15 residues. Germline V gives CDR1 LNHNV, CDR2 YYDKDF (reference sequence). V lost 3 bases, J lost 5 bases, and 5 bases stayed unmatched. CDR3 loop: CATSSRDRDDNEQFF. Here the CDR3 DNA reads TGTGCCACCAGCAGCCGGGACAGGGACGACAATGAGCAGTTCTTC.

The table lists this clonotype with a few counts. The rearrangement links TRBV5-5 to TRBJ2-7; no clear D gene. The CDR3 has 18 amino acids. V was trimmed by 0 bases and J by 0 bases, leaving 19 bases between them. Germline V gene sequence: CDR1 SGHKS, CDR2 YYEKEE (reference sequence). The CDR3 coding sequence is TGTGCCAGCAGCTTGGGTGGGCTTGGGCAGGCCCGCTCCTACGAGCAGTACTTC. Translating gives CASSLGGLGQARSYEQYF.

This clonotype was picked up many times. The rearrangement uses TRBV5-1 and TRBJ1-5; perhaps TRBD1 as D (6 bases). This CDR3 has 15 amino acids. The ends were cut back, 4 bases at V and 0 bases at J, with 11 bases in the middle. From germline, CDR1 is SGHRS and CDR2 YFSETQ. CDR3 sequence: CASSPGGASNQPQHF. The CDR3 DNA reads TGCGCCAGCAGCCCGGGGGGGGCTAGCAATCAGCCCCAGCATTTT.

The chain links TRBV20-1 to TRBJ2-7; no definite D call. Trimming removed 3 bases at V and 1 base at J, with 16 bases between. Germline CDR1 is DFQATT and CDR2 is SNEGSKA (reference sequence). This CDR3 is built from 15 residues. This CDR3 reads CSARPNQLLSYEQYF. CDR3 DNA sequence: TGCAGTGCTAGGCCTAACCAACTTCTATCCTACGAGCAGTACTTC.

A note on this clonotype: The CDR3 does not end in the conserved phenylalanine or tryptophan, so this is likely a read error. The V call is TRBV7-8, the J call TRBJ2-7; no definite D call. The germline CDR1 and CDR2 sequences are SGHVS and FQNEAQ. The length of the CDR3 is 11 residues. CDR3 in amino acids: CAGSRTDEQYL. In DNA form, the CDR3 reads TGTGCCGGCAGTCGGACCGACGAGCAGTACCTC.

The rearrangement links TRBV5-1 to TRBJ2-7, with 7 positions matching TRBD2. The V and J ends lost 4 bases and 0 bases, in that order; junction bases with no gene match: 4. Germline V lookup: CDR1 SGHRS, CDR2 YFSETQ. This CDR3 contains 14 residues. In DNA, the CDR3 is TGCGCCAGCAGCGACACGGGGGGCTCCTACGAGCAGTACTTC. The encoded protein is CASSDTGGSYEQYF.

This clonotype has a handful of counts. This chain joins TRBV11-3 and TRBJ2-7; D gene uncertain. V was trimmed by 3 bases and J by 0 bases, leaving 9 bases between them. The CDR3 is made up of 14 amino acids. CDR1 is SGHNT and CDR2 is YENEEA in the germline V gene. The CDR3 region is CASSFRASSYEQYF. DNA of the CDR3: TGTGCCAGCAGCTTTCGCGCGAGCTCCTACGAGCAGTACTTC.

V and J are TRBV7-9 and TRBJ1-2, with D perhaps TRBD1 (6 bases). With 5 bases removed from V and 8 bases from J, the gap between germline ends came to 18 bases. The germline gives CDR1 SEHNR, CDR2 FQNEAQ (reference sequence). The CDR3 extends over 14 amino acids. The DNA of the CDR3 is TGTGCCAGCAGCGACTCGAGAGACAGGCACGGCTACACCTTC. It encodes CASSDSRDRHGYTF.

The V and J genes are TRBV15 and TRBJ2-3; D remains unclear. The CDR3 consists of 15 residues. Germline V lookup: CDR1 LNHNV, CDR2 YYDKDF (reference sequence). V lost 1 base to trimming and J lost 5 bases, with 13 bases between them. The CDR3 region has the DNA TGTGCCACCAGCAGAGTCAGCACTTCGAAAGATACGCAGTATTTT. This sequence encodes CATSRVSTSKDTQYF.

For the CDR3, the DNA is TGCGCCAGCACCGCTTGGATAGGGGCAGAGACCCAGTACTTC. Residues: CASTAWIGAETQYF. The V and J genes are TRBV5-1 and TRBJ2-5, with D maybe TRBD1 (5 bases). CDR1 is SGHRS, CDR2 YFSETQ, per germline. The CDR3 is 14 amino acids. The V gene lost 6 bases and the J gene lost 4 bases, with 16 bases spanning the gap.

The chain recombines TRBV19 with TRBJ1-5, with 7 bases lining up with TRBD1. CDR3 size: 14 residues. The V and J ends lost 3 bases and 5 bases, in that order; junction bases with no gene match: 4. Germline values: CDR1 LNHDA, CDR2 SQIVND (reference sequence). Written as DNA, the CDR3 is TGTGCCAGTAGTATCCGGGACAGATATCAGCCCCAGCATTTT. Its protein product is CASSIRDRYQPQHF.

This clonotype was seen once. CDR3 DNA sequence: TGCGCCAGCAGTGTGGGCAGGCGTCACTCATACGAGCAGTACTTC. Protein product: CASSVGRRHSYEQYF. The J gene is TRBJ2-7, the V gene TRBV10-1; no reliable D call. Germline V gene lookup returns CDR1 WNHNN and CDR2 SYGVQD (reference sequence). This CDR3 has 15 amino acids. The V end lost 4 bases, the J end lost 4 bases, and 17 bases lay between the germline ends.

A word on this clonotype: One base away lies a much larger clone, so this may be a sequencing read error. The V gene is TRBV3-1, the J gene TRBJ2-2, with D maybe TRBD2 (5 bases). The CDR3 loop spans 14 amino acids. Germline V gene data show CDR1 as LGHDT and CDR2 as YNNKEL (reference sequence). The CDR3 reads CASSQRSNTGELCF. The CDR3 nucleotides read TGTGCCAGCAGCCAACGCTCGAACACCGGGGAGCTGTGTTTT.

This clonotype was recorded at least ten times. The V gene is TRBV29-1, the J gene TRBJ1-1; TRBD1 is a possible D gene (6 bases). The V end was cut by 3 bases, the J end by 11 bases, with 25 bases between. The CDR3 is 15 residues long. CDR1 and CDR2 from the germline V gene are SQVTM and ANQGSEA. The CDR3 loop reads CSVDRQGKGASRAFF. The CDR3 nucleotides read TGCAGCGTTGATCGGCAGGGGAAAGGGGCGTCCCGGGCTTTCTTT.

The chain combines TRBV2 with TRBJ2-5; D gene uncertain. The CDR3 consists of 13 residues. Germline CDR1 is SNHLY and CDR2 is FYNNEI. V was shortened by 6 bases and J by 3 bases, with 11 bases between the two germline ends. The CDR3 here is CASSQRAKETQYF. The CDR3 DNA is TGTGCCAGCAGCCAAAGGGCAAAAGAGACCCAGTACTTC. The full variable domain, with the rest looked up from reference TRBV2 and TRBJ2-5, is EPEVTQTPSHQVTQMGQEVILRCVPISNHLYFYWYRQILGQKVEFLVSFYNNEISEKSEIFDDQFSVERPDGSNFTLKIRSTKLEDSAMYFCASSQRAKETQYFGPGTRLLVL.